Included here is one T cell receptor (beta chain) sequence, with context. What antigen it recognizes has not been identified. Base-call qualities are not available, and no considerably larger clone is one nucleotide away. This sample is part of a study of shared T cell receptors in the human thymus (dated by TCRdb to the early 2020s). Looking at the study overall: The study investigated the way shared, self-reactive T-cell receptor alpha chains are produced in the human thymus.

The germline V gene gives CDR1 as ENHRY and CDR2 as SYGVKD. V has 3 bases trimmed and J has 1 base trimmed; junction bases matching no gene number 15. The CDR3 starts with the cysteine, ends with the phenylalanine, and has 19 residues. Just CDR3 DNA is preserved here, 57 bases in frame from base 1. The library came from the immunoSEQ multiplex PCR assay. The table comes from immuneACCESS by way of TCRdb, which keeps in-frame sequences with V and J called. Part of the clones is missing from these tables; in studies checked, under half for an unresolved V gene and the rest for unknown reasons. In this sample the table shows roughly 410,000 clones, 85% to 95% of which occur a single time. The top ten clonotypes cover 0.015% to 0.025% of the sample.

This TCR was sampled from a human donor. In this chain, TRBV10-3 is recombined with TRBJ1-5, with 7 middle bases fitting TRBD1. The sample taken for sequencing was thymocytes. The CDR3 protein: CAISEDAKTGRGSNQPQHF. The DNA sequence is TGTGCCATCAGTGAAGACGCGAAGACAGGGCGTGGAAGCAATCAGCCCCAGCATTTT.